This is a list of T cell receptor beta chains from one sample in a study of cytomegalovirus exposure and HLA in healthy donors. Clones were read by immunoSEQ multiplex PCR, and TCRdb kept only the in-frame ones, dropping some. The table shows about 130,000 clones, with 70% to 80% occurring only once. Specimen: PBMCs. These receptors were collected from a woman in her forties or fifties in good health and CMV-seronegative. Both conserved end residues are part of each CDR3. D genes are given only for firm matches. The listing skips clone size in some rows; elsewhere it reads once, few, many or a size class.

d_call	j_call	clone_size	v_call	cdr3_aa	cdr3_nt
TRBD1	TRBJ2-3	few	TRBV5-4	CASSPGQGSTDTQYF	TGTGCCAGCAGCCCGGGACAGGGGTCCACAGATACGCAGTATTTT
TRBD1	TRBJ1-5	.	TRBV27	CASSQGDQPQHF	TGTGCCAGCAGTCAGGGGGATCAGCCCCAGCATTTT
.	TRBJ1-5	once	TRBV27	CASSSVGDKSNQPQHF	TGTGCCAGCAGTTCCGTTGGGGACAAATCAAATCAGCCCCAGCATTTT
TRBD2	TRBJ2-2	.	TRBV5-8	CASSLVRQRGNTGELFF	TGTGCCAGCAGCTTGGTCCGCCAGCGGGGTAACACCGGGGAGCTGTTTTTT
TRBD1	TRBJ1-3	.	TRBV5-4	CASSSYVGDRGGGNTIYF	TGTGCCAGCAGCTCCTATGTTGGGGACAGGGGTGGTGGAAACACCATATATTTT
.	TRBJ2-7	.	TRBV2	CASRRQEGAYEQYF	TGTGCCAGTCGAAGGCAGGAGGGAGCCTACGAGCAGTACTTC
TRBD1	TRBJ2-1	.	TRBV19	CASTQDRGLYNEQFF	TGTGCCAGTACACAAGACAGGGGCCTATACAATGAGCAGTTCTTC
.	TRBJ1-2	.	TRBV5-1	CASSPDQARSGYTF	TGCGCCAGCAGCCCGGATCAGGCCCGATCTGGCTACACCTTC
.	TRBJ1-1	.	TRBV2	CASTSQGKGNTEAFF	TGTGCCAGCACCTCACAGGGTAAGGGGAACACTGAAGCTTTCTTT
TRBD2	TRBJ2-5	.	TRBV5-1	CASSPGLAGGPVGETQYF	TGCGCCAGCAGCCCCGGACTAGCGGGAGGGCCGGTCGGGGAGACCCAGTACTTC
.	TRBJ2-3	once	TRBV2	CASSEGGRDTQYF	TGTGCCAGCAGTGAAGGGGGGCGGGATACGCAGTATTTT
.	TRBJ2-1	.	TRBV27	CASSLGTSPADEQFF	TGTGCCAGCAGTTTAGGGACATCCCCCGCAGATGAGCAGTTCTTC
TRBD2	TRBJ2-5	.	TRBV11-3	CASSSGLAGDLETQYF	TGTGCCAGCAGCTCGGGACTAGCGGGAGATCTAGAGACCCAGTACTTC
.	TRBJ1-1	.	TRBV2	CASSKERPGTEAFF	TGTGCCAGCAGTAAAGAGCGGCCGGGCACTGAAGCTTTCTTT
.	TRBJ1-1	few	TRBV7-9	CASSSTSTEAFF	TGTGCCAGCAGCTCGACAAGCACTGAAGCTTTCTTT
TRBD2	TRBJ2-2	.	TRBV7-3	CASSTTSGRNTGELFF	TGTGCCAGCAGCACAACTAGCGGGAGGAACACCGGGGAGCTGTTTTTT
.	TRBJ2-1	.	TRBV6-5	CASSRGSGVRDEQFF	TGTGCCAGCAGTCGAGGGTCAGGCGTTAGAGATGAGCAGTTCTTC
.	TRBJ2-2	.	TRBV28	CASSLSAGANTGELFF	TGTGCCAGCAGTTTATCGGCCGGGGCGAACACCGGGGAGCTGTTTTTT
TRBD2	TRBJ2-2	.	TRBV6-4	CASSDWLAGGTNTGELFF	TGTGCCAGCAGTGACTGGCTAGCGGGAGGGACGAACACCGGGGAGCTGTTTTTT
TRBD1	TRBJ1-1	.	TRBV7-8	CASSLAQGASAEAFF	TGTGCCAGCAGCTTAGCACAGGGGGCATCGGCTGAAGCTTTCTTT
.	TRBJ1-3	.	TRBV19	CASKARGTGNTIYF	TGTGCCAGTAAGGCGAGGGGGACTGGAAACACCATATATTTT
TRBD1	TRBJ1-5	.	TRBV19	CATNPTGSNQPQHF	TGTGCCACCAATCCGACAGGGTCCAATCAGCCCCAGCATTTT
.	TRBJ2-3	.	TRBV5-1	CASSFREVGTDTQYF	TGCGCCAGCAGCTTCAGGGAGGTTGGCACAGATACGCAGTATTTT
TRBD2	TRBJ2-3	.	TRBV30	CAWSVGRADTQYF	TGTGCCTGGAGTGTCGGGAGGGCCGATACGCAGTATTTT
TRBD2	TRBJ2-3	.	TRBV12-5	CASGPISGGADTQYF	TGTGCTAGTGGCCCTATTTCGGGAGGGGCAGATACGCAGTATTTT
TRBD2	TRBJ2-3	.	TRBV7-2	CASSPGLAVRTDTQYF	TGTGCCAGCAGCCCGGGACTAGCGGTTCGCACAGATACGCAGTATTTT
.	TRBJ2-1	.	TRBV5-4	CASSLRGYGSYNEQFF	TGTGCCAGCAGCTTGAGAGGGTACGGCTCCTACAATGAGCAGTTCTTC
TRBD2	TRBJ2-3	.	TRBV4-1	CASSQGPSGTQQDTQYF	TGCGCCAGCAGCCAAGGGCCTAGCGGGACACAACAAGATACGCAGTATTTT
.	TRBJ2-1	few	TRBV27	CASSILVEHEQFF	TGTGCCAGCAGTATTCTAGTTGAACATGAGCAGTTCTTC